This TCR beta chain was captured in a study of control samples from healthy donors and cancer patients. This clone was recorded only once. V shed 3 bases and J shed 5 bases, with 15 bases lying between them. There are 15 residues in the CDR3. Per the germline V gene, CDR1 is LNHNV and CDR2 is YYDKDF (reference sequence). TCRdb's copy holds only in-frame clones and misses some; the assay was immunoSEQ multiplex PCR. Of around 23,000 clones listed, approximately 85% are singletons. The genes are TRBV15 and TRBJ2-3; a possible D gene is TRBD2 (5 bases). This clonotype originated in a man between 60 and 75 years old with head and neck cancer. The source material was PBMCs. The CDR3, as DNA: TGTGCCACCAGCAGGGCCTTGGGCCGGGGAGATACGCAGTATTTT. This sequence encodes CATSRALGRGDTQYF.